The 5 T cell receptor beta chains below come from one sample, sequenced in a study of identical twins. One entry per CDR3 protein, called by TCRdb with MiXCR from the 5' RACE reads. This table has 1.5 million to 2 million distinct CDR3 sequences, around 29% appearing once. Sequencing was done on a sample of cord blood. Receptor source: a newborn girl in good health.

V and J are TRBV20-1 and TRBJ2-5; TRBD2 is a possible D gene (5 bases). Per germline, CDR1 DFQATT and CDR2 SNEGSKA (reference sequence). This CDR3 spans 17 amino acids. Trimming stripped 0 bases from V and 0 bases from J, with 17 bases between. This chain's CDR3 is CSARDGSAGRYQETQYF. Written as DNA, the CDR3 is TGCAGTGCTAGAGATGGGAGTGCGGGTCGGTACCAAGAGACCCAGTACTTC.

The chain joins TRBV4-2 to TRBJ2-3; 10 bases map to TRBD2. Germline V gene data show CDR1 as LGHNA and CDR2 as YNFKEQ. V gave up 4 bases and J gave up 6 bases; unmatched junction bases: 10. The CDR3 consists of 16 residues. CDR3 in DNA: TGTGCCAGCAGCCGAGAGAGGCTAGCGGGAGCGGATACGCAGTATTTT. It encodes CASSRERLAGADTQYF.

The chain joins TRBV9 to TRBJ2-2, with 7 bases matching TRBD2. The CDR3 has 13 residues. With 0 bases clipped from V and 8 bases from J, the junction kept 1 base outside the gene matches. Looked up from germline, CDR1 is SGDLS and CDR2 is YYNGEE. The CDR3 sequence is CASSVGTRGELFF. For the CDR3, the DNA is TGTGCCAGCAGCGTAGGGACTAGGGGGGAGCTGTTTTTT.

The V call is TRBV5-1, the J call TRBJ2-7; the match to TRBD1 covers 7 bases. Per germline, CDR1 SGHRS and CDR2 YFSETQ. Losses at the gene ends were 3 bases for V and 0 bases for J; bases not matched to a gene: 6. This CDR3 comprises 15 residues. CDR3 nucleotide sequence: TGCGCCAGCAGCTCCGCCGGGACAGCCTCCTACGAGCAGTACTTC. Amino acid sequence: CASSSAGTASYEQYF. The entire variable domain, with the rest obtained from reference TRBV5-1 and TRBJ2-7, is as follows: KAGVTQTPRYLIKTRGQQVTLSCSPISGHRSVSWYQQTPGQGLQFLFEYFSETQRNKGNFPGRFSGRQFSNSRSEMNVSTLELGDSALYLCASSSAGTASYEQYFGPGTRLTVT.

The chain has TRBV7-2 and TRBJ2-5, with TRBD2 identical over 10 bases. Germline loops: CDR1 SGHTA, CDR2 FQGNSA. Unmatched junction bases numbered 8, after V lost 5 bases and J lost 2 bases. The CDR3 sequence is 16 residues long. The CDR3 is CASSPGLLAGQETQYF. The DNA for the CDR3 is TGTGCCAGCAGCCCAGGTTTACTAGCGGGGCAAGAGACCCAGTACTTC.